This T cell receptor (beta chain) emerged from a study of T cell repertoires in cytomegalovirus infection. Study-wide context: In public TCR beta signatures, there were indications of both CMV infection and matching HLA type.

From the reads, TCRdb called clonotypes with MiXCR, one entry per CDR3 protein. The data show about 740,000 distinct CDR3 sequences, roughly a third seen once. V lost 6 bases and J lost 12, with 18 bases in between. This CDR3 spans 12 amino acids. Germline lookup yields CDR1 SGHRS and CDR2 YFSETQ. Specimen: PBMCs. The sequence derives from a human donor in good health (CMV status not recorded). Some clones in this sample may be carry-over from other donors' samples. The J gene is TRBJ1-1, the V gene TRBV5-1; D perhaps matches TRBD1 (6 bases). The CDR3 DNA follows: TGCGCCAGCACTGGGCAGGGGCCCGTATCTTTCTTT. Its translation is CASTGQGPVSFF.